Below, 24 T cell receptor beta chains from the same sample are listed, as sequenced in a study of cytomegalovirus exposure and HLA in healthy donors. Primers for the PCR totalled 60 Vbeta and 13 Jbeta. The protocol was immunoSEQ multiplex PCR, while the TCRdb copy is restricted to in-frame clones and leaves out a portion. The profile shows over 150,000 clones, approximately 79% of them singletons. The source material was PBMCs. These receptors were obtained from a human donor in good health.

Ten or more counts support this clone. The rearrangement joins TRBV6-1 to TRBJ2-3, with TRBD1 matching 8 bases. Germline V gene sequence: CDR1 MNHNS, CDR2 SASEGT. J lost 4 bases, V lost 3 bases, and 9 bases had no gene match. The CDR3 totals 16 residues. This chain's CDR3 is CASSDVRGQGADTQYF. DNA for the CDR3: TGTGCCAGCAGTGATGTCCGCGGACAGGGAGCAGATACGCAGTATTTT.

The rearrangement links TRBV9 to TRBJ2-5, with 8 positions matching TRBD1. The V segment lost 0 bases and the J segment 2 bases; nucleotides outside the gene matches: 3. CDR3 length equals 15 residues. CDR1 and CDR2 (germline): SGDLS, YYNGEE. The CDR3 region is CASSVGGTGQETQYF. The CDR3 DNA sequence: TGTGCCAGCAGCGTAGGGGGGACAGGTCAAGAGACCCAGTACTTC.

This clone was observed a single time. The chain employs TRBV9 and TRBJ2-2, with D possibly being TRBD1 (6 bases). Trimming removed 0 bases at V and 4 bases at J, with 13 bases between. This CDR3 has 16 residues. Per germline, CDR1 SGDLS and CDR2 YYNGEE. In DNA form, the CDR3 reads TGTGCCAGCAGCGTAGGAGGGCAGGGGATCACCGGGGAGCTGTTTTTT. Protein product: CASSVGGQGITGELFF.

The J gene is TRBJ2-3, the V gene TRBV5-4, with D uncertain. Germline V CDR1 and CDR2: SGHNT, YYREEE (reference sequence). V lost 3 bases, J lost 1 base, and 6 bases lay in between. The CDR3 totals 13 residues. CDR3 DNA: TGTGCCAGCAGCTCCAGTGGCACAGATACGCAGTATTTT. This sequence encodes CASSSSGTDTQYF.

The rearrangement joins TRBV6-5 to TRBJ2-5; 7 nucleotides agree with TRBD1. Trimming at V came to 10 bases and at J to 4 bases, leaving 12 bases not matched to a gene. CDR1 is MNHEY, CDR2 SVGAGI, per germline. The CDR3 loop spans 14 amino acids. The CDR3: CATTLGQPIETQYF. CDR3 bases: TGTGCCACCACATTGGGACAGCCTATAGAGACCCAGTACTTC.

The J gene is TRBJ2-7, the V gene TRBV19; 8 positions match TRBD2. V was pared by 3 bases and J by 1 base, with 8 bases of the junction left unmatched. CDR1 is LNHDA and CDR2 is SQIVND in the germline V gene (reference sequence). The CDR3 sequence is 16 residues long. This CDR3 is CASSISGGAASYEQYF. In DNA, the CDR3 is TGTGCCAGTAGTATCTCGGGAGGGGCGGCATCCTACGAGCAGTACTTC.

The chain couples TRBV5-1 to TRBJ1-2, with D possibly matching TRBD1 (5 bases). V lost 0 bases, J lost 4 bases, and 7 bases lay in between. Germline-derived CDR1 and CDR2 are SGHRS and YFSETQ. There are 13 residues in the CDR3. The CDR3 DNA is TGCGCCAGCAGCTTGGGACAGCTCTATGGCTACACCTTC. Translating gives CASSLGQLYGYTF.

This clone has a single count. The V call is TRBV2, the J call TRBJ2-1; 7 nucleotides agree with TRBD1. The CDR3 is 14 amino acids. In germline, CDR1 is SNHLY, CDR2 FYNNEI. V was clipped by 7 bases and J by 7 bases; unmatched bases: 10. The CDR3 coding sequence is TGTGCCAGCACCATCACGACAGGGCCGAATGAGCAGTTCTTC. Protein: CASTITTGPNEQFF.

The chain carries TRBV6-1 and TRBJ2-7; 7 nucleotides match TRBD1. J gave up 0 bases and V 5 bases, and 7 bases lay outside the gene matches. Germline V CDR1 and CDR2: MNHNS, SASEGT. This CDR3 spans 15 amino acids. CDR3 bases: TGTGCCAGCAGTAGTCGACAGGGAAGCTCCTACGAGCAGTACTTC. This codes for CASSSRQGSSYEQYF.

The sample holds one count of this clone. The J gene is TRBJ1-6, the V gene TRBV10-3; D uncertain. Germline CDR1 is ENHRY and CDR2 is SYGVKD. There are 14 residues in the CDR3. Trimming removed 8 bases at V and 1 base at J, with 9 bases between. The CDR3 loop is CAIRGRSYNSPLHF. The CDR3 DNA is TGTGCCATCCGAGGCCGGTCCTATAATTCACCCCTCCACTTT.

The rearrangement links TRBV27 to TRBJ2-1, with 9 positions matching TRBD2. The CDR3 runs 15 residues. With 2 bases clipped from V and 7 bases from J, the junction kept 6 bases outside the gene matches. Germline V gene data show CDR1 as MNHEY and CDR2 as SMNVEV (reference sequence). As DNA, the CDR3 is TGTGCCAGCAGTTTAACGGCGGGGGGGCTTAATGAGCAGTTCTTC. Amino acid sequence: CASSLTAGGLNEQFF.

The genes are TRBV7-9 and TRBJ2-7; D is unclear. The CDR3 runs 13 residues. Trimming removed 2 bases from V and 5 bases from J, with 10 bases in between. Germline lookup yields CDR1 SEHNR and CDR2 FQNEAQ (reference sequence). CDR3 region: CASSLWSGNEQYF. The CDR3, as DNA: TGTGCCAGCAGCTTATGGTCAGGCAACGAGCAGTACTTC.

V gene TRBV7-9 combines with J gene TRBJ1-1; the D is unclear. Trimming took 5 bases from V and 5 from J, leaving 12 bases between them. CDR3 length: 13 residues. The germline gives CDR1 SEHNR, CDR2 FQNEAQ (reference sequence). For the CDR3, the DNA is TGTGCCAGCAGCGCGCCGGGGTCGACTGAAGCTTTCTTT. Residues: CASSAPGSTEAFF.

The chain combines TRBV7-2 with TRBJ1-5; 9 nucleotides agree with TRBD1. Germline values: CDR1 SGHTA, CDR2 FQGNSA. V lost 3 bases and J lost 5; bases outside the gene matches: 5. The CDR3 runs 15 residues. The CDR3 sequence: CASSFGQGLDQPQHF. CDR3 DNA: TGTGCCAGCAGCTTCGGACAGGGGCTGGATCAGCCCCAGCATTTT.

A single count supports this clone. Other DNA sequences in this sample translate to the same CDR3. V is TRBV5-1 and J is TRBJ2-1, with TRBD2 as a possible D gene (7 bases). From germline, CDR1 is SGHRS and CDR2 YFSETQ. The CDR3 covers 15 residues. Trimming cost V 0 bases and J 7 bases, with 14 bases left between them. CDR3 coding DNA: TGCGCCAGCAGCTTGGCCGCGGGGGCTTATAATGAGCAGTTCTTC. Its protein product is CASSLAAGAYNEQFF.

The chain uses TRBV5-6 and TRBJ1-1; 7 nucleotides align to TRBD1. With 4 bases clipped from V and 3 bases from J, the junction kept 15 bases outside the gene matches. The germline V gene encodes CDR1 SGHDT and CDR2 YYEEEE. The CDR3 runs 17 residues. The CDR3 protein is CASSQKLDRASDTEAFF. The DNA of the CDR3 is TGTGCCAGCAGCCAAAAACTAGACAGGGCCTCCGACACTGAAGCTTTCTTT.

The table lists this clone with a count of one. This chain uses TRBV9 with TRBJ2-3; 10 bases line up with TRBD2. The CDR3 consists of 16 residues. J gave up 6 bases and V 0 bases, and 7 bases lay outside the gene matches. Germline assignment: CDR1 SGDLS and CDR2 YYNGEE. The CDR3 protein is CASSVAILAGEDTQYF. The CDR3 DNA reads TGTGCCAGCAGCGTAGCTATCCTAGCGGGGGAGGATACGCAGTATTTT.

The chain links TRBV2 to TRBJ2-1; D is uncertain. The CDR3 extends over 18 amino acids. Germline V gene sequence: CDR1 SNHLY, CDR2 FYNNEI. Trimming removed 4 bases at V and 2 bases at J, with 21 bases between. CDR3 DNA sequence: TGTGCCAGCAGTGTGGCAGGCCGAGAAGACCTCCCCTACAATGAGCAGTTCTTC. Its translation: CASSVAGREDLPYNEQFF. Full variable domain (missing parts from reference TRBV2 and TRBJ2-1): EPEVTQTPSHQVTQMGQEVILRCVPISNHLYFYWYRQILGQKVEFLVSFYNNEISEKSEIFDDQFSVERPDGSNFTLKIRSTKLEDSAMYFCASSVAGREDLPYNEQFFGPGTRLTVL.

This rearrangement joins TRBV7-9 to TRBJ1-3; D is unresolved. The CDR3 runs to 18 residues. Germline loops: CDR1 SEHNR, CDR2 FQNEAQ (reference sequence). Trimming took 5 bases from V and 0 from J, leaving 20 bases between them. The CDR3 region is CASSRGPQRNRSGNTIYF. The CDR3 DNA sequence: TGTGCCAGCAGCCGGGGTCCGCAACGGAACCGCTCTGGAAACACCATATATTTT. The variable domain in full, completed from reference TRBV7-9 and TRBJ1-3, reads DTGVSQNPRHKITKRGQNVTFRCDPISEHNRLYWYRQTLGQGPEFLTYFQNEAQLEKSRLLSDRFSAERPKGSFSTLEIQRTEQGDSAMYLCASSRGPQRNRSGNTIYFGEGSWLTVV.

V and J are TRBV5-8 and TRBJ2-3, with D perhaps TRBD1 (6 bases). Per germline, CDR1 SGHTS and CDR2 YDEGEE. CDR3 length equals 16 residues. Trimming pared 4 bases from V and 1 base from J, leaving 16 bases between. The CDR3 DNA sequence: TGTGCCAGCAGCGCCTACCGGGACACTCGCACAGATACGCAGTATTTT. This translates into CASSAYRDTRTDTQYF.

The CDR3, as DNA: TGTGCCAGCAGCCCTCAACTGGAGAATCTTTATGGAAACACCATATATTTT. This gives the protein CASSPQLENLYGNTIYF. J is TRBJ1-3 and V is TRBV4-2; D gene uncertain. The germline V gene encodes CDR1 LGHNA and CDR2 YNFKEQ. V was pared by 4 bases and J by 3 bases, with 19 bases between. The CDR3 consists of 17 residues.

The chain carries TRBV7-6 and TRBJ2-3; D possibly corresponds to TRBD2 (5 bases). Between the trimmed V and J ends, which lost 2 bases and 7 bases, there was a span of 10 bases. In germline, CDR1 is SGHVS, CDR2 FNYEAQ. CDR3 length: 13 residues. The CDR3 spells CASSLFLANTQYF. The CDR3, as DNA: TGTGCCAGCAGCTTATTCCTAGCTAATACGCAGTATTTT.

This chain uses TRBV5-6 with TRBJ1-2; 8 nucleotides match TRBD1. Germline V gene lookup returns CDR1 SGHDT and CDR2 YYEEEE. Trimming cost V 4 bases and J 7 bases; bases outside gene matches: 9. The CDR3 covers 14 residues. CDR3 region: CASSEDRGPRGYTF. The CDR3 coding sequence is TGTGCCAGCAGCGAAGACAGGGGACCCCGTGGCTACACCTTC.

About this clone: Within the sample, other DNA sequences also encode this same CDR3. The rearrangement joins TRBV14 to TRBJ1-3, with D tentatively TRBD1 (6 bases). Germline V gene sequence: CDR1 SGHDN, CDR2 FVKESK. Trimming pared 5 bases from V and 4 bases from J, leaving 27 bases between. The length of the CDR3 is 19 residues. The CDR3 DNA is TGTGCCAGCAGCGACAGGCGGCCCGCACTCGGAGCTTCCGGAAACACCATATATTTT. Amino acids: CASSDRRPALGASGNTIYF.